This is a list of T cell receptor beta chains from one sample in a study of blood T cells in healthy people across ages. MiXCR, applied by TCRdb to the 5' RACE reads, yields one record per CDR3 protein. Here the sample spans fewer than 600,000 distinct CDR3 sequences, around a quarter being singletons. Another study also made use of these data, one on T cells of mothers and their children.

Sequencing used blood. The source is a boy younger than 10 in good health. Each CDR3 is given with its conserved first and last residue. The order of the fields is J gene, V gene, D gene, clone size, CDR3 DNA, CDR3 protein. D genes are given only for firm matches. Clone size, where shown, is once, few, many, or a class for clones that have expanded.

j_call: TRBJ2-1
v_call: TRBV4-3
d_call: TRBD1
clone_size: -
cdr3_nt: TGCGCCAGCAGTCAAGACAGGGTCTACAATGAGCAGTTCTTC
cdr3_aa: CASSQDRVYNEQFF

j_call: TRBJ2-1
v_call: TRBV12-3/TRBV12-4
d_call: -
clone_size: few
cdr3_nt: TGTGCCAGCAGTCCGCGCAGGGGTTCCTACAATGAGCAGTTCTTC
cdr3_aa: CASSPRRGSYNEQFF

j_call: TRBJ1-1
v_call: TRBV11-2
d_call: -
clone_size: few
cdr3_nt: TGTGCCAGCAGCTTAAGGGTTCGGGGGACCGCGGACCACACTGAAGCCTTCTTT
cdr3_aa: CASSLRVRGTADHTEAFF

j_call: TRBJ2-3
v_call: TRBV10-3
d_call: TRBD2
clone_size: -
cdr3_nt: TGTGCCATCAGTGATTGGACTAGCGGGGGGATCACAGATACGCAGTATTTT
cdr3_aa: CAISDWTSGGITDTQYF

j_call: TRBJ1-5
v_call: TRBV20-1
d_call: -
clone_size: -
cdr3_nt: TGCAGTGCTTCAGACGGTAGCAATCAGCCCCAGCATTTT
cdr3_aa: CSASDGSNQPQHF

j_call: TRBJ2-2
v_call: TRBV28
d_call: TRBD1
clone_size: -
cdr3_nt: TGTGCCAGCAGTTTCCGGGACAGGGGGAACACCGGGGAGCTGTTTTTT
cdr3_aa: CASSFRDRGNTGELFF

j_call: TRBJ2-7
v_call: TRBV6-6
d_call: -
clone_size: few
cdr3_nt: TGTGCCAGCAGTTACTCGCCCGAAGTCGGCTCCTACGAGCAGTACTTC
cdr3_aa: CASSYSPEVGSYEQYF

j_call: TRBJ2-1
v_call: TRBV7-9
d_call: TRBD2
clone_size: -
cdr3_nt: TGTGCCAGCAGCTCCCAGCTAGCGGGATATGAGCAGTTCTTC
cdr3_aa: CASSSQLAGYEQFF

j_call: TRBJ1-2
v_call: TRBV6-5
d_call: -
clone_size: few
cdr3_nt: TGTGCCAGCACCCGAGATACAGGGAGCTATGGCTACACCTTC
cdr3_aa: CASTRDTGSYGYTF

j_call: TRBJ2-2
v_call: TRBV12-3/TRBV12-4
d_call: TRBD2
clone_size: -
cdr3_nt: TGTGCCAGCAGTTTCGGGGGGGCCGCGAACACCGGGGAGCTGTTTTTT
cdr3_aa: CASSFGGAANTGELFF

j_call: TRBJ2-5
v_call: TRBV6-6
d_call: -
clone_size: -
cdr3_nt: TGTGCCAGCGGGAGGGTAGGACAGCAAGAGACCCAGTACTTC
cdr3_aa: CASGRVGQQETQYF

j_call: TRBJ2-1
v_call: TRBV24-1
d_call: TRBD2
clone_size: -
cdr3_nt: TGTGCCACCAGTGCGACTAGCGGCCCGAGTGAGCAGTTCTTC
cdr3_aa: CATSATSGPSEQFF

j_call: TRBJ2-7
v_call: TRBV3-1
d_call: TRBD2
clone_size: few
cdr3_nt: TGTGCCAGCAGCCAAGGCGCTAGCGGGGACGAGCAGTACTTC
cdr3_aa: CASSQGASGDEQYF

j_call: TRBJ2-7
v_call: TRBV6-2/TRBV6-3
d_call: TRBD2
clone_size: -
cdr3_nt: TGTGCCAGCAGTGATCCTTGGCTAGCGGGAGAGACGTCCTACGCGCAGTACTTC
cdr3_aa: CASSDPWLAGETSYAQYF

j_call: TRBJ1-4
v_call: TRBV5-1
d_call: TRBD1
clone_size: -
cdr3_nt: TGCGCCAGCAGCTTGTACAGGGGAGACGAAAAACTGTTTTTT
cdr3_aa: CASSLYRGDEKLFF

j_call: TRBJ2-7
v_call: TRBV20-1
d_call: TRBD2
clone_size: -
cdr3_nt: TGCAGTGCTAGGGAACTAGCGGGAGGAGGGAGGTACGAGCAGTACTTC
cdr3_aa: CSARELAGGGRYEQYF

j_call: TRBJ2-3
v_call: TRBV3-1
d_call: TRBD2
clone_size: few
cdr3_nt: TGTGCCAGCAGCCAAGATCCAGCGGGAGGGCCAGCGGTGATTTCAGATACGCAGTATTTT
cdr3_aa: CASSQDPAGGPAVISDTQYF

j_call: TRBJ1-4
v_call: TRBV7-2
d_call: TRBD1
clone_size: -
cdr3_nt: TGTGCCAGCAGCCCGGACAGGGGGTCTTTAACTAATGAAAAACTGTTTTTT
cdr3_aa: CASSPDRGSLTNEKLFF

j_call: TRBJ1-2
v_call: TRBV4-3
d_call: TRBD1
clone_size: few
cdr3_nt: TGCGCCAGCAGCCAAGATTCGGGACAGAACTATGGCTACACCTTC
cdr3_aa: CASSQDSGQNYGYTF

j_call: TRBJ2-1
v_call: TRBV7-9
d_call: -
clone_size: -
cdr3_nt: TGTGCCAGCAGCTTAGCCCTTCCAGGGAATGAGCAGTTCTTC
cdr3_aa: CASSLALPGNEQFF

j_call: TRBJ2-1
v_call: TRBV3-1
d_call: TRBD1
clone_size: -
cdr3_nt: TGTGCCAGCAGCCCATTCCCAGGGGGCCGAGGGGATGAGCAGTTCTTC
cdr3_aa: CASSPFPGGRGDEQFF

j_call: TRBJ2-7
v_call: TRBV5-1
d_call: TRBD1
clone_size: -
cdr3_nt: TGCGCCAGCAGCTTGGCCTTGACAGGGGGGTACGAGCAGTACTTC
cdr3_aa: CASSLALTGGYEQYF

j_call: TRBJ2-4
v_call: TRBV10-3
d_call: -
clone_size: many
cdr3_nt: TGTGCCATCAGTGAGTCCAGGGACATTCAGTACTTC
cdr3_aa: CAISESRDIQYF

j_call: TRBJ2-1
v_call: TRBV5-1
d_call: -
clone_size: few
cdr3_nt: TGCGCCAGCAGCTTGGGCACCAGGTCTGTGTTTGAGCAGTTCTTC
cdr3_aa: CASSLGTRSVFEQFF

j_call: TRBJ2-1
v_call: TRBV3-1
d_call: TRBD2
clone_size: -
cdr3_nt: TGTGCCAGCAGCCAAGCTCCAGCGGGGTTTTCAAATGAGCAGTTCTTC
cdr3_aa: CASSQAPAGFSNEQFF

j_call: TRBJ1-4
v_call: TRBV15
d_call: -
clone_size: few
cdr3_nt: TGTGCCACCAGCAACGCCGAAAAACTGTTTTTT
cdr3_aa: CATSNAEKLFF

j_call: TRBJ1-4
v_call: TRBV20-1
d_call: TRBD1
clone_size: -
cdr3_nt: TGCAGTGGGGGCCTTGACAGGGAAGAAAAACTGTTTTTT
cdr3_aa: CSGGLDREEKLFF

j_call: TRBJ2-4
v_call: TRBV3-1
d_call: TRBD2
clone_size: few
cdr3_nt: TGTGCCAGCAGCCAAGATTTAAGCGGGGGGTTGTCCAAAAACATTCAGTACTTC
cdr3_aa: CASSQDLSGGLSKNIQYF

j_call: TRBJ2-5
v_call: TRBV20-1
d_call: TRBD1
clone_size: -
cdr3_nt: TGCAGTGCAGTGGGACAGGGGGCGTGGGAGGCCCAGTACTTC
cdr3_aa: CSAVGQGAWEAQYF

j_call: TRBJ2-5
v_call: TRBV5-6
d_call: -
clone_size: few
cdr3_nt: TGTGCCAGCAGCTTGGCCGGGGTTACTAAAGAGACCCAGTACTTC
cdr3_aa: CASSLAGVTKETQYF

j_call: TRBJ2-4
v_call: TRBV20-1
d_call: TRBD2
clone_size: -
cdr3_nt: TGCAGTGCTTCTACGGGACTAGCGGGAGTTATTCAGTACTTC
cdr3_aa: CSASTGLAGVIQYF

j_call: TRBJ1-2
v_call: TRBV5-6
d_call: TRBD1
clone_size: -
cdr3_nt: TGTGCCAGCAGTCGTCGGGACAGGGGAGGAGGCTACACCTTC
cdr3_aa: CASSRRDRGGGYTF

j_call: TRBJ2-1
v_call: TRBV7-9
d_call: TRBD1
clone_size: -
cdr3_nt: TGTGCCAGCAGCCAGAGGGACAGGGCCCCACATGAGCAGTTCTTC
cdr3_aa: CASSQRDRAPHEQFF

j_call: TRBJ2-7
v_call: TRBV5-1
d_call: -
clone_size: few
cdr3_nt: TGCGCCAGCAGCTTGGGTCGGAGACACGAGCAGTACTTC
cdr3_aa: CASSLGRRHEQYF

j_call: TRBJ1-2
v_call: TRBV12-3/TRBV12-4
d_call: -
clone_size: -
cdr3_nt: TGTGCCAGCAGTTTGTACGACCGGAGTGGCTACACCTTC
cdr3_aa: CASSLYDRSGYTF

j_call: TRBJ1-2
v_call: TRBV7-8
d_call: TRBD1
clone_size: few
cdr3_nt: TGTGCCAGCAGCGCACTGGACAGGGTATATGGCTACACCTTC
cdr3_aa: CASSALDRVYGYTF

j_call: TRBJ2-5
v_call: TRBV25-1
d_call: -
clone_size: -
cdr3_nt: TGTGCCAGCAGTGAAATAGGGGCTGAAGAGACCCAGTACTTC
cdr3_aa: CASSEIGAEETQYF

j_call: TRBJ1-1
v_call: TRBV29-1
d_call: -
clone_size: -
cdr3_nt: TGCAGCGTCGCAGGGACCCTGGGCGTCACTGAAGCTTTCTTT
cdr3_aa: CSVAGTLGVTEAFF

j_call: TRBJ1-2
v_call: TRBV20-1
d_call: -
clone_size: -
cdr3_nt: TGCAGTGCAACCCCCGGAAGGGGCTCAAATGACTATGGCTACACCTTC
cdr3_aa: CSATPGRGSNDYGYTF

j_call: TRBJ2-1
v_call: TRBV7-9
d_call: -
clone_size: few
cdr3_nt: TGTGCCAGCAGCCCACTGCCGTTGAATGAGCAGTTCTTC
cdr3_aa: CASSPLPLNEQFF

j_call: TRBJ2-3
v_call: TRBV25-1
d_call: TRBD1
clone_size: many
cdr3_nt: TGTGCCAGCAGTGACCGGGACAGGGCCACAGATACGCAGTATTTT
cdr3_aa: CASSDRDRATDTQYF

j_call: TRBJ1-2
v_call: TRBV4-2
d_call: -
clone_size: -
cdr3_nt: TGTGCCAGCAGCCAGCTAGGACGGCCCGACTATGGCTACACCTTC
cdr3_aa: CASSQLGRPDYGYTF

j_call: TRBJ1-6
v_call: TRBV9
d_call: -
clone_size: few
cdr3_nt: TGTGCCAGCAGCGTAGGCAGCCAGAATTCACCCCTCCACTTT
cdr3_aa: CASSVGSQNSPLHF

j_call: TRBJ2-1
v_call: TRBV25-1
d_call: -
clone_size: many
cdr3_nt: TGTGCCAGCAGCCCAGGGGTGGGGGAGGGCCCCTACAATGAGCAGTTCTTC
cdr3_aa: CASSPGVGEGPYNEQFF

j_call: TRBJ2-3
v_call: TRBV6-6
d_call: -
clone_size: few
cdr3_nt: TGTGCCAGCAGTTACCGCCAGGGAGGCACAGATACGCAGTATTTT
cdr3_aa: CASSYRQGGTDTQYF

j_call: TRBJ2-2
v_call: TRBV18
d_call: -
clone_size: -
cdr3_nt: TGTGCCAGCTCACCAAACAGGGAGGCCACCGGGGAGCTGTTTTTT
cdr3_aa: CASSPNREATGELFF

j_call: TRBJ2-4
v_call: TRBV24-1
d_call: TRBD1
clone_size: many
cdr3_nt: TGTGCCACCAGCTGGGACAGAAAGGCCAAAAACATTCAGTACTTC
cdr3_aa: CATSWDRKAKNIQYF

j_call: TRBJ2-1
v_call: TRBV7-8
d_call: TRBD2
clone_size: few
cdr3_nt: TGTGCCAGCAGCTCTCCTCCGGGACTAGCGGGAGGGCGGAGCTCCTACAATGAGCAGTTCTTC
cdr3_aa: CASSSPPGLAGGRSSYNEQFF

j_call: TRBJ2-7
v_call: TRBV27
d_call: -
clone_size: -
cdr3_nt: TGTGCCAGCAGCCTGAGTAGGGGGTTCTACGAGCAGTACTTC
cdr3_aa: CASSLSRGFYEQYF

j_call: TRBJ1-1
v_call: TRBV11-2
d_call: -
clone_size: -
cdr3_nt: TGTGCCAGCAGCTTGGGACTATGGGAAACTGAAGCTTTCTTT
cdr3_aa: CASSLGLWETEAFF

j_call: TRBJ1-6
v_call: TRBV30
d_call: TRBD1
clone_size: -
cdr3_nt: TGTGCCTGGAGTGCAGGGACAGACTCCTATAATTCACCCCTCCACTTT
cdr3_aa: CAWSAGTDSYNSPLHF

j_call: TRBJ2-7
v_call: TRBV19
d_call: -
clone_size: -
cdr3_nt: TGTGCCAGTAGTCCCCGGAGGGGTCGGTCCTACGAGCAGTACTTC
cdr3_aa: CASSPRRGRSYEQYF